This section outlines one TCR beta chain sequence together with its context. The germline gene is not matched at one end of the junction; a read error may be the cause. The iRepertoire nested amplicon-rescue multiplex PCR amplified TCR alpha and beta CDR3s from RNA. Using its own MiXCR run on the multiplex PCR reads, TCRdb lists one record per CDR3 protein. The profile covers tens of thousands of distinct CDR3 sequences, with about a quarter appearing a single time and more than 6.5% taken by the ten largest. This sample was taken from a study of glioma-infiltrating T cells. From germline, CDR1 is DFQATT and CDR2 SNEGSKA (reference sequence). The CDR3 extends over 14 amino acids.

J is TRBJ1-1 and V is TRBV20-1, with 7 bases identical to TRBD1. This TCR derives from a human donor with low-grade glioma or glioblastoma, undergoing nonglioma brain surgery, or in good health (not recorded which). Specimen: glioma tissue, nonneoplastic brain tissue, or PBMCs (not recorded which). The CDR3 sequence is CSARIGRGITEALF. The CDR3 DNA reads as TGCAGTGCTAGGATTGGCAGGGGGATAACTGAAGCTCTCTTT.